The rows below give T cell receptor beta chains drawn from one sample of a study of cytomegalovirus exposure and HLA in healthy donors. Repertoires were generated with immunoSEQ multiplex PCR, while TCRdb's copy carries only in-frame clones and drops some. This table holds approximately 220,000 clones, approximately 80% found once. Material: PBMCs. These receptors were obtained from a boy younger than 10 in good health and CMV-seronegative. Both conserved end residues are part of each CDR3. Fields, in order: V gene, clone size, D gene, J gene, CDR3 length, CDR3 DNA, CDR3 protein. The D gene is left open where the match is weak. Not every row has a clone size; where given, it reads once, few, many or a size class.

V gene: TRBV19
clone size: -
D gene: -
J gene: TRBJ2-2
CDR3 length: 16
CDR3 DNA: TGTGCCAGTAGTACCACTTGGGGGCCGAACACCGGGGAGCTGTTTTTT
CDR3 protein: CASSTTWGPNTGELFF

V gene: TRBV9
clone size: -
D gene: -
J gene: TRBJ2-5
CDR3 length: 15
CDR3 DNA: TGTGCCAGCAGCGTAGGTACAAGAGGGTCAGAGACCCAGTACTTC
CDR3 protein: CASSVGTRGSETQYF

V gene: TRBV19
clone size: -
D gene: TRBD2
J gene: TRBJ2-3
CDR3 length: 13
CDR3 DNA: TGTGCCAGTACCCCCTCCGCACTAGCGACGCAGTATTTT
CDR3 protein: CASTPSALATQYF

V gene: TRBV9
clone size: -
D gene: -
J gene: TRBJ1-1
CDR3 length: 14
CDR3 DNA: TGTGCCAGCAGCCCAAGGGACAAGAACACTGAAGCTTTCTTT
CDR3 protein: CASSPRDKNTEAFF

V gene: TRBV11-2
clone size: -
D gene: -
J gene: TRBJ1-1
CDR3 length: 13
CDR3 DNA: TGTGCCAGCAGCGCAGGGGTTGGGGCTGAAGCTTTCTTT
CDR3 protein: CASSAGVGAEAFF

V gene: TRBV2
clone size: -
D gene: TRBD2
J gene: TRBJ2-1
CDR3 length: 15
CDR3 DNA: TGTGCCAGCATTCTACTAGCGGGAGGGCCAGGGGAGCAGTTCTTC
CDR3 protein: CASILLAGGPGEQFF

V gene: TRBV7-2
clone size: few
D gene: TRBD2
J gene: TRBJ2-5
CDR3 length: 15
CDR3 DNA: TGTGCCAGCAGCTTAGCCGGAATAGCGGGAGAGACCCAGTACTTC
CDR3 protein: CASSLAGIAGETQYF

V gene: TRBV7-2
clone size: -
D gene: -
J gene: TRBJ2-5
CDR3 length: 15
CDR3 DNA: TGTGCCAGCAGCTTAGCCGGCGGCCTACAAGAGACCCAGTACTTC
CDR3 protein: CASSLAGGLQETQYF

V gene: TRBV13
clone size: -
D gene: TRBD2
J gene: TRBJ2-7
CDR3 length: 15
CDR3 DNA: TGTGCCAGCAGCTTAGGTGTCGGGGGGATCTACGAGCAGTACTTC
CDR3 protein: CASSLGVGGIYEQYF

V gene: TRBV6-5
clone size: -
D gene: -
J gene: TRBJ2-7
CDR3 length: 16
CDR3 DNA: TGTGCCAGCAGTTACTCTAGGGGGGGGCCCGCCTACGAGCAGTACTTC
CDR3 protein: CASSYSRGGPAYEQYF

V gene: TRBV27
clone size: -
D gene: TRBD2
J gene: TRBJ2-1
CDR3 length: 16
CDR3 DNA: TGTGCCAGCAGTCTCCGACTAGCGGGCCTTTACAATGAGCAGTTCTTC
CDR3 protein: CASSLRLAGLYNEQFF

V gene: TRBV6-5
clone size: -
D gene: TRBD1
J gene: TRBJ1-1
CDR3 length: 14
CDR3 DNA: TGTGCCAGCAGTCCGACAGGGGGCGTAACTGAAGCTTTCTTT
CDR3 protein: CASSPTGGVTEAFF

V gene: TRBV6-5
clone size: -
D gene: TRBD2
J gene: TRBJ2-1
CDR3 length: 15
CDR3 DNA: TGTGCCAGCAGTTTAACGGGAGGGCCCTTCAATGAGCAGTTCTTC
CDR3 protein: CASSLTGGPFNEQFF

V gene: TRBV29-1
clone size: -
D gene: -
J gene: TRBJ2-1
CDR3 length: 14
CDR3 DNA: TGCAGCCACCAGCGGGACAGGATTGGCAATGAGCAGTTCTTC
CDR3 protein: CSHQRDRIGNEQFF

V gene: TRBV25-1
clone size: -
D gene: -
J gene: TRBJ1-2
CDR3 length: 15
CDR3 DNA: TGTGCCAGCAGTGAGCCCGGGGCTAGCGGCTATGGCTACACCTTC
CDR3 protein: CASSEPGASGYGYTF

V gene: TRBV19
clone size: -
D gene: -
J gene: TRBJ1-3
CDR3 length: 15
CDR3 DNA: TGTGCCAGTAGGGGGCCCGCCCGCTCTGGAAACACCATATATTTT
CDR3 protein: CASRGPARSGNTIYF

V gene: TRBV6-4
clone size: -
D gene: -
J gene: TRBJ2-3
CDR3 length: 13
CDR3 DNA: TGTGCCAGCAGTGACGTAGGGGAAGATACGCAGTATTTT
CDR3 protein: CASSDVGEDTQYF

V gene: TRBV9
clone size: -
D gene: TRBD1
J gene: TRBJ1-2
CDR3 length: 14
CDR3 DNA: TGTGCCAGCAGCGTAGAAACAGGGGGAGGTGGCTACACCTTC
CDR3 protein: CASSVETGGGGYTF

V gene: TRBV15
clone size: -
D gene: TRBD2
J gene: TRBJ2-3
CDR3 length: 17
CDR3 DNA: TGTGCCACCAGCAGAGATAAGCTAGCGGGACTCACAGATACGCAGTATTTT
CDR3 protein: CATSRDKLAGLTDTQYF

V gene: TRBV7-9
clone size: -
D gene: -
J gene: TRBJ1-2
CDR3 length: 17
CDR3 DNA: TGTGCCAGCTGGCCGTTCATTGGAGGCAAGATAAACTATGGCTACACCTTC
CDR3 protein: CASWPFIGGKINYGYTF

V gene: TRBV18
clone size: once
D gene: -
J gene: TRBJ1-1
CDR3 length: 14
CDR3 DNA: TGTGCCAGCTCACCATCGACACCCAACACTGAAGCTTTCTTT
CDR3 protein: CASSPSTPNTEAFF

V gene: TRBV19
clone size: once
D gene: -
J gene: TRBJ2-1
CDR3 length: 12
CDR3 DNA: TGTGCCAGTAGTATAGGAGTCCATGAGCAGTTCTTC
CDR3 protein: CASSIGVHEQFF

V gene: TRBV5-1
clone size: -
D gene: TRBD2
J gene: TRBJ2-7
CDR3 length: 13
CDR3 DNA: TGCGCCAGCACAAGCGGGAGCCGCTACGAGCAGTACTTC
CDR3 protein: CASTSGSRYEQYF

V gene: TRBV5-6
clone size: -
D gene: -
J gene: TRBJ1-1
CDR3 length: 15
CDR3 DNA: TGTGCCAGCAGCCTAGAGGGACACCCGAACACTGAAGCTTTCTTT
CDR3 protein: CASSLEGHPNTEAFF

V gene: TRBV25-1
clone size: -
D gene: -
J gene: TRBJ2-5
CDR3 length: 16
CDR3 DNA: TGTGCCAGCAGTGAACGGTTGGGCAGTCATCAAGAGACCCAGTACTTC
CDR3 protein: CASSERLGSHQETQYF

V gene: TRBV25-1
clone size: -
D gene: -
J gene: TRBJ1-1
CDR3 length: 16
CDR3 DNA: TGTGCCAGCAGTCTAGAAGCGGGACACTCGAACACTGAAGCTTTCTTT
CDR3 protein: CASSLEAGHSNTEAFF

V gene: TRBV7-2
clone size: -
D gene: -
J gene: TRBJ1-5
CDR3 length: 15
CDR3 DNA: TGTGCCAGCAGCTTAGGACGGGTTAGCAATCAGCCCCAGCATTTT
CDR3 protein: CASSLGRVSNQPQHF

V gene: TRBV7-2
clone size: -
D gene: -
J gene: TRBJ1-3
CDR3 length: 14
CDR3 DNA: TGTGCCAGCAGCTTAGAGCGCTCTGGAAACACCATATATTTT
CDR3 protein: CASSLERSGNTIYF

V gene: TRBV5-1
clone size: -
D gene: -
J gene: TRBJ2-3
CDR3 length: 14
CDR3 DNA: TGCGCCAGTAAAAAGGGGGGGGCCACAGATACGCAGTATTTT
CDR3 protein: CASKKGGATDTQYF

V gene: TRBV9
clone size: -
D gene: -
J gene: TRBJ1-6
CDR3 length: 14
CDR3 DNA: TGTGCCAGCAGCGGTACAGGGCGAGGATCACCCCTCCACTTT
CDR3 protein: CASSGTGRGSPLHF

V gene: TRBV2
clone size: -
D gene: -
J gene: TRBJ1-2
CDR3 length: 14
CDR3 DNA: TGTGCCAGCAGTGACGAGGGGGTAACCTATGGCTACACCTTC
CDR3 protein: CASSDEGVTYGYTF

V gene: TRBV5-1
clone size: -
D gene: TRBD2
J gene: TRBJ2-7
CDR3 length: 16
CDR3 DNA: TGCGCCAGCAGCTTGGGGGCCGGGACTAGCTCCTACGAGCAGTACTTC
CDR3 protein: CASSLGAGTSSYEQYF

V gene: TRBV27
clone size: -
D gene: -
J gene: TRBJ2-3
CDR3 length: 13
CDR3 DNA: TGTGCCAGCAGCTTACAGAGCACAGATACGCAGTATTTT
CDR3 protein: CASSLQSTDTQYF

V gene: TRBV5-1
clone size: once
D gene: -
J gene: TRBJ1-2
CDR3 length: 15
CDR3 DNA: TGCGCCAGCAGCTTGGCTCAGGGTTCTTCCTATGGCTACACCTTC
CDR3 protein: CASSLAQGSSYGYTF

V gene: TRBV6-5
clone size: -
D gene: -
J gene: TRBJ1-6
CDR3 length: 14
CDR3 DNA: TGTGCCAGCAACCCTGGGGGCCACAATTCACCTCTCCACTTT
CDR3 protein: CASNPGGHNSPLHF

V gene: TRBV5-5
clone size: -
D gene: -
J gene: TRBJ2-2
CDR3 length: 15
CDR3 DNA: TGTGCCAGCAGCTTGATAGGGGCAGGCACCGGGGAGCTGTTTTTT
CDR3 protein: CASSLIGAGTGELFF

V gene: TRBV9
clone size: -
D gene: TRBD2
J gene: TRBJ2-1
CDR3 length: 17
CDR3 DNA: TGTGCCAGCAGCGTAGAGCTAGCGGGGGGCTTATACAATGAGCAGTTCTTC
CDR3 protein: CASSVELAGGLYNEQFF

V gene: TRBV19
clone size: -
D gene: TRBD1
J gene: TRBJ2-3
CDR3 length: 15
CDR3 DNA: TGTGCCGCCTCCCCCCGGGACAGGGGCACAGATACGCAGTATTTT
CDR3 protein: CAASPRDRGTDTQYF

V gene: TRBV4-1
clone size: -
D gene: -
J gene: TRBJ1-2
CDR3 length: 14
CDR3 DNA: TGCGCCAGCAGCCCCTCACAGGGAAGCTATGGCTACACCTTC
CDR3 protein: CASSPSQGSYGYTF

V gene: TRBV14
clone size: -
D gene: -
J gene: TRBJ2-1
CDR3 length: 19
CDR3 DNA: TGTGCCAGCAGCCATCTTGGGCGCGGGCTTTTGGGCTCCTACAATGAGCAGTTCTTC
CDR3 protein: CASSHLGRGLLGSYNEQFF

V gene: TRBV7-9
clone size: once
D gene: -
J gene: TRBJ2-7
CDR3 length: 12
CDR3 DNA: TGTTCCAGCAGCGGAACAGGGTCCGAGCAGTACTTC
CDR3 protein: CSSSGTGSEQYF

V gene: TRBV5-8
clone size: -
D gene: TRBD2
J gene: TRBJ2-3
CDR3 length: 15
CDR3 DNA: TGTGCCAGCAGCTCGGGACTAGCGGCCACAGATACGCAGTATTTT
CDR3 protein: CASSSGLAATDTQYF

V gene: TRBV9
clone size: -
D gene: -
J gene: TRBJ2-7
CDR3 length: 13
CDR3 DNA: TGTGCCAGCAGCCTTTTAGCCGGAGACGAGCAGTACTTC
CDR3 protein: CASSLLAGDEQYF

V gene: TRBV9
clone size: once
D gene: -
J gene: TRBJ1-2
CDR3 length: 14
CDR3 DNA: TGTGCCAGCAGAGCAACCCGGGGGGACTATGGCTACACCTTC
CDR3 protein: CASRATRGDYGYTF

V gene: TRBV30
clone size: -
D gene: TRBD2
J gene: TRBJ2-1
CDR3 length: 15
CDR3 DNA: TGTGCCTGGAGTGTGGGACTAGCGGGAGTCGATGAGCAGTTCTTC
CDR3 protein: CAWSVGLAGVDEQFF

V gene: TRBV2
clone size: -
D gene: TRBD1
J gene: TRBJ1-1
CDR3 length: 14
CDR3 DNA: TGTGCCACCCAAAGAGGGACAGGGAGCACTGAAGCTTTCTTT
CDR3 protein: CATQRGTGSTEAFF

V gene: TRBV21-1
clone size: -
D gene: -
J gene: TRBJ2-1
CDR3 length: 17
CDR3 DNA: TGTGCCAGCAGCAAAGCGTTTATAGCGGGAAGGGACAATGAGCAGTTCTTC
CDR3 protein: CASSKAFIAGRDNEQFF

V gene: TRBV2
clone size: -
D gene: TRBD2
J gene: TRBJ2-7
CDR3 length: 14
CDR3 DNA: TGTGCCAGCAGGAGGCTAGCGGGGGGAAACGAGCAGTACTTC
CDR3 protein: CASRRLAGGNEQYF

V gene: TRBV15
clone size: -
D gene: -
J gene: TRBJ1-3
CDR3 length: 17
CDR3 DNA: TGTGCCACCAGCAGAGAGGCAGGCGTTCGTGGCGGAAACACCATATATTTT
CDR3 protein: CATSREAGVRGGNTIYF

V gene: TRBV7-3
clone size: -
D gene: TRBD2
J gene: TRBJ2-7
CDR3 length: 13
CDR3 DNA: TGTGCCAGCAGCTTCGCGGGGGGCTACGAGCAGTACTTC
CDR3 protein: CASSFAGGYEQYF

V gene: TRBV19
clone size: -
D gene: -
J gene: TRBJ2-2
CDR3 length: 15
CDR3 DNA: TGTGCCAGTAGTGGAACGGGACTGGACACCGGGGAGCTGTTTTTT
CDR3 protein: CASSGTGLDTGELFF

V gene: TRBV5-4
clone size: -
D gene: -
J gene: TRBJ1-1
CDR3 length: 12
CDR3 DNA: TGTGCCAGCAGCTTCGGGAACACTGAAGCTTTCTTT
CDR3 protein: CASSFGNTEAFF

V gene: TRBV30
clone size: -
D gene: TRBD1
J gene: TRBJ2-7
CDR3 length: 13
CDR3 DNA: TGTGCCTGGAGTGTGGGGGGGACAGGGGAGCAGTACTTC
CDR3 protein: CAWSVGGTGEQYF

V gene: TRBV30
clone size: -
D gene: TRBD1
J gene: TRBJ1-3
CDR3 length: 16
CDR3 DNA: TGTGCCTGGAAAATACAGGGGTCTAGCTCTGGAAACACCATATATTTT
CDR3 protein: CAWKIQGSSSGNTIYF

V gene: TRBV9
clone size: -
D gene: -
J gene: TRBJ2-2
CDR3 length: 17
CDR3 DNA: TGTGCCAGCAGCGTAGCTGAGGGAAAAGGGAACACCGGGGAGCTGTTTTTT
CDR3 protein: CASSVAEGKGNTGELFF

V gene: TRBV5-4
clone size: -
D gene: TRBD1
J gene: TRBJ2-2
CDR3 length: 15
CDR3 DNA: TGTGCCAGCAGCTTACAGGGGGCGGACACCGGGGAGCTGTTTTTT
CDR3 protein: CASSLQGADTGELFF

V gene: TRBV6-4
clone size: -
D gene: -
J gene: TRBJ2-2
CDR3 length: 14
CDR3 DNA: TGTGCCAGCAAGAGGGATACCAACACCGGGGAGCTGTTTTTT
CDR3 protein: CASKRDTNTGELFF

V gene: TRBV6-5
clone size: few
D gene: TRBD1
J gene: TRBJ1-2
CDR3 length: 13
CDR3 DNA: TGTGCCAGCAGTTACGACAGGGGTGAAGGCTACACCTTC
CDR3 protein: CASSYDRGEGYTF

V gene: TRBV7-9
clone size: -
D gene: TRBD1
J gene: TRBJ1-1
CDR3 length: 17
CDR3 DNA: TGTGCCAGCAGCTTCCCGGGGACAGGGGGGGTGGACACTGAAGCTTTCTTT
CDR3 protein: CASSFPGTGGVDTEAFF